This TCR beta chain is drawn from a study of T cell responses to AZD1222 COVID-19 vaccine. As for the study in general: Second-dose intervals of approximately 4 or approximately 12 weeks were pooled. Study-level results: Every sample of the repertoires postdated the peak T cell response.

TCRdb keeps only in-frame clones here, not all; method: immunoSEQ multiplex PCR. The data contain roughly 130,000 clones, 88% of them seen just once; the ten biggest clones take up approximately 7%. As regards this clone: Its target is unknown.

The CDR3 runs 13 residues. Germline V gene sequence: CDR1 MNHEY, CDR2 SVGAGI. Trimming cost V 7 bases and J 2 bases, with 10 bases left between them. This clonotype originated in an adult in good health. The genes are TRBV6-5 and TRBJ2-3; D possibly corresponds to TRBD1 (6 bases). Sequenced material: peripheral blood, taken on day 0 of AZD1222 vaccination. Here the CDR3 reads CASMAGVTDTQYF. CDR3 nucleotides: TGTGCCAGCATGGCAGGGGTCACAGATACGCAGTATTTT.